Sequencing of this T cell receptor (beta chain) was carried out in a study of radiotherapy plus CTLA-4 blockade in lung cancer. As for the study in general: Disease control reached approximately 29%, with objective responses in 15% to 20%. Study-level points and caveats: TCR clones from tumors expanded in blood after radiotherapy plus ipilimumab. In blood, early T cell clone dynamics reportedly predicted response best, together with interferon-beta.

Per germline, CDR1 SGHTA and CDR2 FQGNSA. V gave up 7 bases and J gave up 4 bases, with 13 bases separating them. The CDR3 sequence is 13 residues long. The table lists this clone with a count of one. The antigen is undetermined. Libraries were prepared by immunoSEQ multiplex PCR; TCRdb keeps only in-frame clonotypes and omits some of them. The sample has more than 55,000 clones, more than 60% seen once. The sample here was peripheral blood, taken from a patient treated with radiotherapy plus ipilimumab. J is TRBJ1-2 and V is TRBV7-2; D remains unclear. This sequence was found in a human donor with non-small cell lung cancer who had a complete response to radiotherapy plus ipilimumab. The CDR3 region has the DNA TGTGCCAGCACCCCCCGAAACATCTATGGCTACACCTTC. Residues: CASTPRNIYGYTF.